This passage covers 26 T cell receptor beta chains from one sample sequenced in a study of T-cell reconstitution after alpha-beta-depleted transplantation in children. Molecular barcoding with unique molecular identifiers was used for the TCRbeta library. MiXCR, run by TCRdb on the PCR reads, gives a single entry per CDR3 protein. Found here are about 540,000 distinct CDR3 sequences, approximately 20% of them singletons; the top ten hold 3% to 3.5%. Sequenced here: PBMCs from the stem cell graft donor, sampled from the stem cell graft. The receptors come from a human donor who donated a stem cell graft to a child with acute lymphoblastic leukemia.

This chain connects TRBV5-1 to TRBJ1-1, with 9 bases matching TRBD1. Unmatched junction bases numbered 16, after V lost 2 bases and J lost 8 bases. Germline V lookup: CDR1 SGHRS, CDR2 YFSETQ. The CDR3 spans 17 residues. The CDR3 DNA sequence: TGCGCCAGCAGCTTAAGGCGTTTGACAGGGGGGAATGGGGAAGCTTTCTTT. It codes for CASSLRRLTGGNGEAFF. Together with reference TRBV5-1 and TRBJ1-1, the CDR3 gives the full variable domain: KAGVTQTPRYLIKTRGQQVTLSCSPISGHRSVSWYQQTPGQGLQFLFEYFSETQRNKGNFPGRFSGRQFSNSRSEMNVSTLELGDSALYLCASSLRRLTGGNGEAFFGQGTRLTVV.

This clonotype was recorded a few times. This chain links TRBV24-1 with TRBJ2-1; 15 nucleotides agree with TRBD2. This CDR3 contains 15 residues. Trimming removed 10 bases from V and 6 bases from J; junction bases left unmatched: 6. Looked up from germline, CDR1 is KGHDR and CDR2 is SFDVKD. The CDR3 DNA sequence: TGTGCCACTGGACTAGCGGGAGGGAAGAGCAATGAGCAGTTCTTC. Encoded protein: CATGLAGGKSNEQFF.

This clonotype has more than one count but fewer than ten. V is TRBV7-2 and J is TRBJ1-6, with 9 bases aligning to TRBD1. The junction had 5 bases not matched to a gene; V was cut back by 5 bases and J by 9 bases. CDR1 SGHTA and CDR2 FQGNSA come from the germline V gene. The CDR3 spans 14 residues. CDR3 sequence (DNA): TGTGCCAGCAGCCCCCGGGACAGGGCTTCACCCCTCCACTTT. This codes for CASSPRDRASPLHF.

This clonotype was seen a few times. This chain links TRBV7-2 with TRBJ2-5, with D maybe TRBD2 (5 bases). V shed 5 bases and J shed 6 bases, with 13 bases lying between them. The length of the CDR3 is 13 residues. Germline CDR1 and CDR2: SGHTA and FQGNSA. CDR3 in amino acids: CASSPRGSKTQYF. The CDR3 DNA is TGTGCCAGCAGCCCTCGGGGTTCAAAGACCCAGTACTTC.

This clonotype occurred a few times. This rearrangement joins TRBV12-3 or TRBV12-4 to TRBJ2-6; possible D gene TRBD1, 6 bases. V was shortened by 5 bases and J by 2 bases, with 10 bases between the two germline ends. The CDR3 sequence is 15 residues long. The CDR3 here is CASSTPGAGANVLTF. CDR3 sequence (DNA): TGTGCCAGCAGTACGCCAGGGGCTGGGGCCAACGTCCTGACTTTC.

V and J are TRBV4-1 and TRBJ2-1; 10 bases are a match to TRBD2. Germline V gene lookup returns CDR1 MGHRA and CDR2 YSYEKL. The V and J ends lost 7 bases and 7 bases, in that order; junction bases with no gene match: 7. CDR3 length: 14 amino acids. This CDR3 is CASKEREGYNEQFF. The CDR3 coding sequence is TGCGCCAGCAAAGAGCGGGAGGGTTATAATGAGCAGTTCTTC.

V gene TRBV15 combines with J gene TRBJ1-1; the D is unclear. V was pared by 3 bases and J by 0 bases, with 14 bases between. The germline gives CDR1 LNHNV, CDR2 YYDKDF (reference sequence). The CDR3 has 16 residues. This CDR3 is CATSRDTGFMNTEAFF. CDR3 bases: TGTGCCACCAGCAGGGATACCGGATTCATGAACACTGAAGCTTTCTTT.

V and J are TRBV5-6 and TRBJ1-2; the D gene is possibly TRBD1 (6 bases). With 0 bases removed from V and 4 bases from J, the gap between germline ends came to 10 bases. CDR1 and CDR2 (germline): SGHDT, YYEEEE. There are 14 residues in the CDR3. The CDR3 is CASSLVGTSYGYTF. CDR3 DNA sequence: TGTGCCAGCAGCTTGGTAGGGACATCCTATGGCTACACCTTC.

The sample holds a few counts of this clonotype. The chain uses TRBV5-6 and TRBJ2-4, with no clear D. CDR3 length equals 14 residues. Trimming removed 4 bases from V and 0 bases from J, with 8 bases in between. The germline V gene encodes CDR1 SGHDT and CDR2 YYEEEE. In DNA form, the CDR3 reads TGTGCCAGCAGCGGGTTACTAGCCAAAAACATTCAGTACTTC. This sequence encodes CASSGLLAKNIQYF.

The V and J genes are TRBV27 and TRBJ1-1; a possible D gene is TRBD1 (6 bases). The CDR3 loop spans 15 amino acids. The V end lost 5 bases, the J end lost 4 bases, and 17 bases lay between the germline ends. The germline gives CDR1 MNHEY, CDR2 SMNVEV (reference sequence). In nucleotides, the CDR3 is TGTGCCAGCAGTATTTGGGGGGCTCATAGCACTGAAGCTTTCTTT. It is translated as CASSIWGAHSTEAFF.

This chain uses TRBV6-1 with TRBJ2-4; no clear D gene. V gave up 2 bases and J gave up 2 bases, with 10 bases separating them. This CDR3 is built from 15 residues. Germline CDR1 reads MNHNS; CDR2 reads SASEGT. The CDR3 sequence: CASSELGGPKNIQYF. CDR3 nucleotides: TGTGCCAGCAGTGAACTCGGTGGCCCCAAAAACATTCAGTACTTC.

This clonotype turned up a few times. Here the CDR3 DNA reads TGTGCCAGCAGCTTAAGGTCTTCCTCCTCCTACGAGCAGTACTTC. Protein product: CASSLRSSSSYEQYF. This chain connects TRBV7-9 to TRBJ2-7, with D unclear. Germline V gene data show CDR1 as SEHNR and CDR2 as FQNEAQ (reference sequence). CDR3 size: 15 residues. The V end lost 2 bases, the J end lost 0 bases, and 11 bases lay between the germline ends.

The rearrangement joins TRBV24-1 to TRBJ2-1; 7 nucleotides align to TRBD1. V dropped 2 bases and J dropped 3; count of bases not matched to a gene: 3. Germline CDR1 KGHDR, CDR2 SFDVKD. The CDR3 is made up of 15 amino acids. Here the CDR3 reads CATSDSWTGYNEQFF. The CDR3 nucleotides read TGTGCCACCAGTGATTCTTGGACAGGCTACAATGAGCAGTTCTTC.

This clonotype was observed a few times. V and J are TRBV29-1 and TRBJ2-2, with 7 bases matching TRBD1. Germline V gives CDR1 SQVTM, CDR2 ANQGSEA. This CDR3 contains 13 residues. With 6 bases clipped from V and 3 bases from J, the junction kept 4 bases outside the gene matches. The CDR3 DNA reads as TGCAGCGTCCTACAGGGGTACACCGGGGAGCTGTTTTTT. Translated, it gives CSVLQGYTGELFF.

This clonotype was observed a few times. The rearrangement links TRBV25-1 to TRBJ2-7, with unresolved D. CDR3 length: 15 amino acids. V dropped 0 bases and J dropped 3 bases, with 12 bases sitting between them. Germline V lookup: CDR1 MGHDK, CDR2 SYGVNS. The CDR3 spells CASSEYRASFYEQYF. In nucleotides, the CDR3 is TGTGCCAGCAGTGAATATAGGGCCAGCTTCTACGAGCAGTACTTC.

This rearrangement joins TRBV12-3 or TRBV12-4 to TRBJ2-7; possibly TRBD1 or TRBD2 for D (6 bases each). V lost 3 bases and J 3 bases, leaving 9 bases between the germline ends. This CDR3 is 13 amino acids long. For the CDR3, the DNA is TGTGCCAGCAGTTTTGGGGGGCTCTACGAGCAGTACTTC. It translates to CASSFGGLYEQYF.

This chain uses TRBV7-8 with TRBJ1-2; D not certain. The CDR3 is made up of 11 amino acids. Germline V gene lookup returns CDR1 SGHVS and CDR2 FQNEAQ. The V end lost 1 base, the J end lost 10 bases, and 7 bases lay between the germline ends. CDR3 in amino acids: CASSLEPFYTF. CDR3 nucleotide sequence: TGTGCCAGCAGCTTAGAACCGTTCTACACCTTC.

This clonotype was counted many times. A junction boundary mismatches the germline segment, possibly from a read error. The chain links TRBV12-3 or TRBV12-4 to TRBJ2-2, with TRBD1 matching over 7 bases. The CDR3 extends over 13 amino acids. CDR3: CASSPGGTGELFF. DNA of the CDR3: TGCGCCAGCAGCCCAGGGGGCACCGGGGAGCTGTTTTTT.

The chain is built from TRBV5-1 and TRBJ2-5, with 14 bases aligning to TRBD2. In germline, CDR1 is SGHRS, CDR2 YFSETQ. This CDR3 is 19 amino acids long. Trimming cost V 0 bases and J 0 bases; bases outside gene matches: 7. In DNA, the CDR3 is TGCGCCAGCAGCTTGGGACTAGCGGGAGGGCCCTCGTACCAAGAGACCCAGTACTTC. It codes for CASSLGLAGGPSYQETQYF. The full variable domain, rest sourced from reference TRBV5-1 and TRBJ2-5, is KAGVTQTPRYLIKTRGQQVTLSCSPISGHRSVSWYQQTPGQGLQFLFEYFSETQRNKGNFPGRFSGRQFSNSRSEMNVSTLELGDSALYLCASSLGLAGGPSYQETQYFGPGTRLLVL.

The CDR3 sequence: CASSYIAGGGVNEQYF. The CDR3 DNA reads TGTGCCAGCAGTTACATCGCGGGAGGAGGAGTCAACGAGCAGTACTTC. The chain joins TRBV6-5 to TRBJ2-7; 8 bases are shared with TRBD2. The germline gives CDR1 MNHEY, CDR2 SVGAGI. The CDR3 consists of 16 residues. The V gene end was trimmed by 2 bases and the J gene end by 5 bases; junction bases not matched to a gene: 11.

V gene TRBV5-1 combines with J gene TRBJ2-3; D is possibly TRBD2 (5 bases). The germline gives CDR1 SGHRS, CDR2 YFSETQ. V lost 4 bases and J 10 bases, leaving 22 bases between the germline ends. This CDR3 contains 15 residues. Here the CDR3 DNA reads TGCGCCAGCAGCCGTGGAGGAGGAGGCCCCACATCGCAGTATTTT. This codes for CASSRGGGGPTSQYF.

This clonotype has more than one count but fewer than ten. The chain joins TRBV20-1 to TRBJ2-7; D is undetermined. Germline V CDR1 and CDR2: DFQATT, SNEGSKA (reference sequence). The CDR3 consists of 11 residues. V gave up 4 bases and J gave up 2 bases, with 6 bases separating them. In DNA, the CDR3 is TGCAGTGCTACTGATACCTACGAGCAGTACTTC. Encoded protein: CSATDTYEQYF.

CDR3 loop: CASSPGGSLNTEAFF. CDR3 sequence (DNA): TGTGCCAGCAGCCCCGGGGGGAGCCTGAACACTGAAGCTTTCTTT. V and J are TRBV7-3 and TRBJ1-1, with D possibly TRBD1 on 5 matching bases. The CDR3 has 15 amino acids. The V end was cut by 5 bases, the J end by 0 bases, with 13 bases between. Germline V gives CDR1 SGHTA, CDR2 FQGTGA.

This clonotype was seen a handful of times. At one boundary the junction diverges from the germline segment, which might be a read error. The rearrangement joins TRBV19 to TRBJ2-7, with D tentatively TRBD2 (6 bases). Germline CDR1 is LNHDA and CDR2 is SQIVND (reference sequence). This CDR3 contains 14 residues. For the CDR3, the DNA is TGTGCCAGTAGTCGTGGAGGGGACTCCCACGAGCAGTACTTC. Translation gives CASSRGGDSHEQYF.

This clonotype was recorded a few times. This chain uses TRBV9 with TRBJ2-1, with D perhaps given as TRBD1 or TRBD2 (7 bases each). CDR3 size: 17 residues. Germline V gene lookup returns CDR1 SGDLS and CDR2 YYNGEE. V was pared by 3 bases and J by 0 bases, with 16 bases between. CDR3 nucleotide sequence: TGTGCCAGCAGCGCAACAGGGGAGGGGAGCTCCTACAATGAGCAGTTCTTC. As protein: CASSATGEGSSYNEQFF. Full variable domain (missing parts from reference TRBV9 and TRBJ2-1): DSGVTQTPKHLITATGQRVTLRCSPRSGDLSVYWYQQSLDQGLQFLIQYYNGEERAKGNILERFSAQQFPDLHSELNLSSLELGDSALYFCASSATGEGSSYNEQFFGPGTRLTVL.

DNA of the CDR3: TGCGCCAGCAGCTTTGAAGCGGGAGGGGTCGCAGATACGCAGTATTTT. Its translation: CASSFEAGGVADTQYF. This chain connects TRBV5-1 to TRBJ2-3; 10 bases are shared with TRBD2. The CDR3 sequence is 16 residues long. Trimming removed 2 bases from V and 4 bases from J; junction bases left unmatched: 7. Looked up from germline, CDR1 is SGHRS and CDR2 is YFSETQ.